The T cell receptor beta chain under discussion was sequenced for a study of T cell changes during pregnancy in multiple sclerosis (dated by TCRdb to between 2019 and 2020). Regarding the study in general: Changes in the T cell repertoire over the course of pregnancy were examined in this study in women with multiple sclerosis.

As regards this clone: Its antigen has not been determined. Nothing much larger sits one base from this clone, and base qualities are not available.

The method was the immunoSEQ multiplex PCR assay. Here the immuneACCESS table is served through TCRdb, limited to in-frame sequences with V and J called. Missing clones are a known gap in these copies; in checked studies unresolved V genes cover under half, and the rest lacks a known reason. In this sample the table shows some 97,000 clones, 94% of which occur a single time. Roughly 1% of the sample comes from the top ten. From cysteine to phenylalanine, the CDR3 is 14 amino acids long. The kept DNA is CDR3 alone, 42 bases in frame from the first base. The germline V gene (reference sequence) provides CDR1 LNHDA and CDR2 SQIVND. A distance of 15 bases separates the germline ends of V and J, which lose 5 bases and 7 bases respectively.

The clonotype comes from a female donor with multiple sclerosis, enrolled in a pregnancy study. Sequences were derived from peripheral blood, sampled before pregnancy. The chain is made from TRBV19 and TRBJ1-5; no D gene can be assigned with confidence. The CDR3 corresponds to CASSVSEVGQPQHF. The DNA is TGTGCCAGTAGTGTGTCGGAGGTGGGGCAGCCCCAGCATTTT. Joined to the reference TRBV19 and TRBJ1-5 proteins, this CDR3 gives the full variable domain: DGGITQSPKYLFRKEGQNVTLSCEQNLNHDAMYWYRQDPGQGLRLIYYSQIVNDFQKGDIAEGYSVSREKKESFPLTVTSAQKNPTAFYLCASSVSEVGQPQHFGDGTRLSIL.